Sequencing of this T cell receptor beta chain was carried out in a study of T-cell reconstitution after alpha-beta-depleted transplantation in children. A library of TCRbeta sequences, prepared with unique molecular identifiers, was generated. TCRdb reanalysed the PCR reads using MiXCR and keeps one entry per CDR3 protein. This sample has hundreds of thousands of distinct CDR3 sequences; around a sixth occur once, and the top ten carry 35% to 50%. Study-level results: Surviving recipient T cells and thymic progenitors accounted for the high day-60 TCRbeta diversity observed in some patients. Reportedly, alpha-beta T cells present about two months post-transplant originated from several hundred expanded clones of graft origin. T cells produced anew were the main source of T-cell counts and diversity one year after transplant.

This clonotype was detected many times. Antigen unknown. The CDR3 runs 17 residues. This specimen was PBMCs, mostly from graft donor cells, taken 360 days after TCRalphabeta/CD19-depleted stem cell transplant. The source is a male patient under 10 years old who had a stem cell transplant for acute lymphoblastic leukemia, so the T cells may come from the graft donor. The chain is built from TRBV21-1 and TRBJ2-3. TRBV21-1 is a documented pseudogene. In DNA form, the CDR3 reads TGTGCCAGCAGCAAAGCGCATCCGTTTCCTAGCACAGATACGCAGTATTTT. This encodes CASSKAHPFPSTDTQYF.